Sequencing of this TCR beta chain was carried out in a study of cytomegalovirus exposure and HLA in healthy donors. Study findings and constraints: The classifier reportedly diagnosed cytomegalovirus status with high sensitivity and specificity. Immune exposure information available was restricted to CMV serostatus. By HLA locus, TCR association rates varied in a later analysis, with DRB1 showing the most and HLA-C the fewest.

Vbeta (60) and Jbeta (13) primers were used in the PCR. The repertoire was sequenced with immunoSEQ multiplex PCR; TCRdb's copy has only in-frame clones and lacks some. The sample holds fewer than 200,000 clones, 75% to 90% seen once. In the case of this clone: The antigen is not known. Other nucleotide sequences in the sample specify the same CDR3.

Germline loops: CDR1 LGHNA, CDR2 YSLEER. The CDR3 covers 16 residues. Trimming left V 3 bases short and J 2 bases short, with 16 bases between. This clonotype was obtained from a boy between 5 and 17 years old in good health and CMV-seronegative. The specimen sequenced was PBMCs. The gene calls are TRBV4-3 and TRBJ1-1; D is possibly TRBD1 (6 bases). The CDR3 spells CASSQDLPRGNTEAFF. In DNA form, the CDR3 reads TGCGCCAGCAGCCAGGATCTCCCCAGGGGAAACACTGAAGCTTTCTTT.